The 4 T cell receptor beta chains below were found in one sample sequenced in a study of blood T cells in healthy people across ages. Primers used in a second PCR of roughly 7 to 12 cycles were a sample-barcoded 5' primer and a J-beta primer mix. TCRdb called the 5' RACE reads again in MiXCR, with one record for every CDR3 protein. There are fewer than 900,000 distinct CDR3 sequences in the sample; roughly two fifths occur only once, and 20% lies in the top ten. Material: blood. The receptors were sampled from a woman aged 55 to 70 in good health.

Comment on this clonotype: With a much larger clone just one base away, this may be a read error. The chain uses TRBV6-6 and TRBJ1-2, with TRBD1 matching 9 bases. With 6 bases clipped from V and 4 bases from J, the junction kept 12 bases outside the gene matches. Per the germline V gene, CDR1 is MNHNY and CDR2 is SVGAGI (reference sequence). The CDR3 is made up of 16 amino acids. CDR3 sequence (DNA): TGTGCCAGCAGCACGGGACAGGGAAGAGGGGGCTATGGCTACACCTTC. Protein: CASSTGQGRGGYGYTF.

This clonotype was recorded a few times. J is TRBJ2-4 and V is TRBV6-1, with D tentatively TRBD1 (6 bases). The length of the CDR3 is 11 residues. The V gene's germline CDR1 is MNHNS and CDR2 SASEGT. V lost 8 bases to trimming and J lost 9 bases, with 11 bases between them. CDR3 sequence reads: CASLAGVIQYF. CDR3 DNA: TGTGCCAGCCTAGCAGGGGTCATTCAGTACTTC.

This clonotype was observed a handful of times. This sequence joins TRBV2 and TRBJ2-7, with 7 nucleotides matching TRBD2. Near its end, the DNA agrees better with TRBJ2-5, so the J call may be wrong. The CDR3 length is 15 residues. Germline V gene lookup returns CDR1 SNHLY and CDR2 FYNNEI. The CDR3 DNA reads as TGTGCCAGCAGTGAAATGGGGCTAGCGGAGGAGACCCAGTACTTC. It is translated as CASSEMGLAEETQYF.

The chain uses TRBV29-1 and TRBJ2-5; 8 bases are shared with TRBD1. V gave up 8 bases and J gave up 2 bases; unmatched junction bases: 7. This CDR3 is 13 amino acids long. Germline loops: CDR1 SQVTM, CDR2 ANQGSEA. CDR3 bases: TGCAGCAGCGGACAGGGCCCACAAGAGACCCAGTACTTC. Protein product: CSSGQGPQETQYF.